The 3 T cell receptor beta chains below all came from one sample that was sequenced in a study of T cell responses to AZD1222 COVID-19 vaccine. Profiled with immunoSEQ multiplex PCR; TCRdb holds only in-frame clones, not every one. This table holds roughly 130,000 clones, about 87% found once. Sequences were derived from peripheral blood, sampled on day 0 of AZD1222 vaccination. The source is an adult in good health.

The table lists this clone with a count of one. The chain has TRBV5-1 and TRBJ2-3; TRBD2 agrees at 16 bases. Germline V gives CDR1 SGHRS, CDR2 YFSETQ. The junction had 9 bases not matched to a gene; V was cut back by 4 bases and J by 4 bases. This CDR3 is built from 18 residues. The DNA for the CDR3 is TGCGCCAGCAGCCGAGCCGGGACTAGCGGGAGGGCAGCAGATACGCAGTATTTT. This gives the protein CASSRAGTSGRAADTQYF.

The rearrangement joins TRBV18 to TRBJ1-1, with D perhaps TRBD1 (5 bases). CDR1 and CDR2 (germline): KGHSH, LQKENI. The CDR3 loop spans 13 amino acids. Trimming removed 0 bases from V and 10 bases from J, with 12 bases in between. The CDR3 DNA reads TGTGCCAGCTCACCACCTCCCCCGCAGGGAGCTTTCTTT. This codes for CASSPPPPQGAFF.

In this sample, this clone turned up once. The V gene is TRBV5-4, the J gene TRBJ1-3; D might be TRBD1 (6 bases). V lost 4 bases to trimming and J lost 7 bases, with 12 bases between them. Germline CDR1 is SGHNT and CDR2 is YYREEE (reference sequence). This CDR3 contains 13 residues. The chain's CDR3 is CASSRHQGNTIYF. The CDR3 region has the DNA TGTGCCAGCAGCCGCCATCAGGGGAACACCATATATTTT.